This entry features one T cell receptor (beta chain) sequence. The V and J ends lost 5 bases and 1 base, in that order; junction bases with no gene match: 20. CDR3 length: 20 residues. From germline, CDR1 is LNHDA and CDR2 SQIVND (reference sequence). These data belong to a study of control samples from healthy donors and cancer patients. Assay: immunoSEQ multiplex PCR; the TCRdb copy retains only in-frame clones and omits some. The sample contains about 130,000 clones, roughly 87% of which appear only once. This chain uses TRBV19 with TRBJ2-4, with 7 bases that match TRBD2. Sequenced input: blood. This clonotype was obtained from a man between 18 and 29 years old in good health. The DNA for the CDR3 is TGTGCCAGTAGTCCCCCGAGGAGGGCGGGCGGGAGTTCGGCCAAAAACATTCAGTACTTC. It codes for CASSPPRRAGGSSAKNIQYF.